This T cell receptor (beta chain) was documented in a study of blood T cell repertoires in COVID-19. Turning to the study itself: Both acute and convalescent COVID-19 samples were obtained from the United States, Italy and Spain.

The data were produced by immunoSEQ multiplex PCR, yet TCRdb's version contains in-frame clones alone and is incomplete. The sample has some 150,000 clones; 80% to 85% are singletons. This CDR3 contains 13 residues. The origin of this receptor is a human donor in a cohort sampled during active COVID-19. The chain is built from TRBV21-1 and TRBJ2-7; TRBD1 was called by the table and not checked on the DNA. TRBV21-1 is classified as a pseudogene. The source material was peripheral blood. CDR3 nucleotide sequence: TGTGCCAGCAACTACGGACAGGACTACGAGCAGTACTTC. This sequence encodes CASNYGQDYEQYF.